Here is one T cell receptor beta chain with its context. The antigen is unknown. In the PCR, 60 Vbeta and 13 Jbeta primers were used. TCRdb's copy holds only in-frame clones and misses some; the assay was immunoSEQ multiplex PCR. The sample consists of over 150,000 clones, about 70% of them appearing once. V was cut by 4 bases and J by 3 bases, with 17 bases left in between. CDR3 length: 16 residues. The germline V gene encodes CDR1 SGHRS and CDR2 YFSETQ. The data originate from a study of cytomegalovirus exposure and HLA in healthy donors. Study-level findings and limits: TCR beta V segments were, for the most part, productive about 87% or about 30% of the time in an earlier analysis.

The receptor comes from a woman between 40 and 50 years old in good health and CMV-seropositive. Sample: PBMCs. This chain links TRBV5-1 with TRBJ2-1; D not certain. CDR3 coding DNA: TGCGCCAGCAGCGGCTTTGGAGTTAAGAACTACAATGAGCAGTTCTTC. It is translated as CASSGFGVKNYNEQFF.